The clone carrying this TCR beta chain was counted many times. The antigen is not known. TCRdb called the 5' RACE reads again in MiXCR, with one record for every CDR3 protein. Of under 200,000 distinct CDR3 sequences listed, about 9.9% are singletons. CDR1 is MDHEN, CDR2 SYDVKM, per germline. V lost 11 bases, J lost 5 bases, and 9 bases stayed unmatched. CDR3 length: 13 residues. This sample is part of a study of CD8 T cells in ankylosing spondylitis. General study results and limits: Roughly eight highly homologous variants made up a TCR beta motif that seemed to typify ankylosing spondylitis blood. Matched ankylosing spondylitis synovial fluid reportedly contained a significantly enriched population of disease-linked clones.

The sequence derives from a male donor with ankylosing spondylitis or in good health (not recorded which). The source material was blood, either unsorted or a sorted T cell fraction (not recorded which). The chain links TRBV28 to TRBJ2-1, with 7 bases matching TRBD1. CDR3 in DNA: TGTGCCTGGCAGGACAGGAGAAACAATGAGCAGTTCTTC. Translated, it gives CAWQDRRNNEQFF.